This T cell receptor (beta chain) was identified during a study of ipilimumab plus nivolumab after autologous stem cell transplantation. Checkpoint therapy with ipilimumab 1 mg/kg began 14 to 28 days after transplant. Clones were read by immunoSEQ multiplex PCR, and TCRdb kept only the in-frame ones, dropping some. Of roughly 45,000 clones listed, about 88% are singletons. With 3 bases removed from V and 7 bases from J, the gap between germline ends came to 18 bases. The V gene's germline CDR1 is GTSNPN and CDR2 SVGIG (reference sequence). This CDR3 contains 14 residues. This specimen was PBMCs, taken in a trial of ipilimumab plus nivolumab as post-transplant consolidation. The sequence came from a male donor with multiple myeloma. The genes are TRBV30 and TRBJ1-1, with a tentative D call TRBD1 (5 bases). This chain's CDR3 is CAWSPRRGGIEAFF. The DNA of the CDR3 is TGTGCCTGGAGCCCAAGAAGGGGCGGGATTGAAGCTTTCTTT.